These 9 T cell receptor beta chains were sequenced from one sample in a study of blood T cell repertoires in COVID-19. Data came from immunoSEQ multiplex PCR; TCRdb stores just in-frame clones and leaves some out. The sample has roughly 180,000 clones, 75% to 90% seen once. The specimen sequenced was PBMCs or T cells enriched from blood (not recorded which). All receptors derive from a middle-aged man who had recovered from COVID-19.

In this sample, this clone turned up a few times. V gene TRBV2 combines with J gene TRBJ1-6; 12 bases fit TRBD1. Per germline, CDR1 SNHLY and CDR2 FYNNEI. This CDR3 spans 15 amino acids. V was pared by 7 bases and J by 8 bases, with 6 bases of the junction left unmatched. Written as DNA, the CDR3 is TGTGCCAGCACCGCCGGGACAGGGGGCCATTCACCCCTCCACTTT. It translates to CASTAGTGGHSPLHF. The variable domain in full, completed from reference TRBV2 and TRBJ1-6, reads EPEVTQTPSHQVTQMGQEVILRCVPISNHLYFYWYRQILGQKVEFLVSFYNNEISEKSEIFDDQFSVERPDGSNFTLKIRSTKLEDSAMYFCASTAGTGGHSPLHFGNGTRLTVT.

The chain joins TRBV28 to TRBJ2-3; 7 bases match TRBD2. The V gene end was trimmed by 2 bases and the J gene end by 6 bases; junction bases not matched to a gene: 5. CDR1 is MDHEN and CDR2 is SYDVKM in the germline V gene. CDR3 size: 14 residues. The CDR3 region is CASSLLGRGDTQYF. The CDR3 nucleotides read TGTGCCAGCAGTTTACTGGGGAGGGGTGATACGCAGTATTTT.

The CDR3 DNA sequence: TGTGCCAGCAGCCCCAACCCGGGAGATACGCAGTATTTT. Translation: CASSPNPGDTQYF. This chain links TRBV9 with TRBJ2-3; D is uncertain. The CDR3 has 13 amino acids. Trimming cost V 4 bases and J 5 bases, with 11 bases left between them. Germline V gene lookup returns CDR1 SGDLS and CDR2 YYNGEE.

This clone occurred a few times. The CDR3 is CSARDTLEAFF. DNA of the CDR3: TGCAGTGCTAGGGACACCCTCGAAGCTTTCTTT. This chain connects TRBV20-1 to TRBJ1-1; TRBD1 is a possible D gene (5 bases). Trimming took off 3 bases at V and 8 bases at J, with 10 bases between the two ends. Germline CDR1 and CDR2: DFQATT and SNEGSKA (reference sequence). The CDR3 is 11 amino acids.

This sequence joins TRBV28 and TRBJ2-3; TRBD1 matches 9 bases. Germline V gene sequence: CDR1 MDHEN, CDR2 SYDVKM. The junction had 3 bases not matched to a gene; V was cut back by 2 bases and J by 3 bases. The CDR3 totals 15 residues. As DNA, the CDR3 is TGTGCCAGCAGTTTAAGAGACAGGGGGACAGATACGCAGTATTTT. Translation: CASSLRDRGTDTQYF. Drawing the rest from reference TRBV28 and TRBJ2-3, the complete variable domain is DVKVTQSSRYLVKRTGEKVFLECVQDMDHENMFWYRQDPGLGLRLIYFSYDVKMKEKGDIPEGYSVSREKKERFSLILESASTNQTSMYLCASSLRDRGTDTQYFGPGTRLTVL.

The CDR3 loop reads CASRAGQAYGYTF. DNA of the CDR3: TGTGCCAGTAGGGCCGGACAGGCTTATGGCTACACCTTC. This rearrangement joins TRBV19 to TRBJ1-2, with 7 nucleotides matching TRBD1. The CDR3 sequence is 13 residues long. Germline values: CDR1 LNHDA, CDR2 SQIVND (reference sequence). With V trimmed by 6 bases and J by 5 bases, 6 bases remained unmatched.

V and J are TRBV7-2 and TRBJ2-5; the match to TRBD2 covers 13 bases. The V segment lost 5 bases and the J segment 4 bases; nucleotides outside the gene matches: 4. Germline V gene data show CDR1 as SGHTA and CDR2 as FQGNSA. This CDR3 has 15 amino acids. The DNA of the CDR3 is TGTGCCAGCAGCGTCACTAGCGGGGGGGGAGAGACCCAGTACTTC. It is translated as CASSVTSGGGETQYF.

The chain employs TRBV30 and TRBJ2-3; TRBD1 matches at 9 bases. V trimming: 5 bases; J trimming: 1 base; junction bases outside the gene matches: 4. Germline loops: CDR1 GTSNPN, CDR2 SVGIG (reference sequence). This CDR3 region has 14 residues. The CDR3: CAWGRDRGTDTQYF. Here the CDR3 DNA reads TGTGCCTGGGGACGGGACAGGGGCACAGATACGCAGTATTTT.

This sequence joins TRBV12-5 and TRBJ1-3, with 9 nucleotides matching TRBD1. This CDR3 comprises 20 residues. The germline V gene encodes CDR1 LGHNT and CDR2 FRNRAP. V shed 1 base and J 0 bases; nucleotides not matched to a gene: 13. The CDR3 loop is CASGLALGQGLLGSGNTIYF. CDR3 DNA sequence: TGTGCTAGTGGTTTGGCCCTTGGACAGGGGTTGCTGGGCTCTGGAAACACCATATATTTT.